This T cell receptor (beta chain) was identified during a study of cytomegalovirus exposure and HLA in healthy donors. Notes on the study in general: Among TCR sequences, most were rare, though some public TCRs appeared in many donors. A list of 150 or so TCR beta chains associated with cytomegalovirus was given. It was confirmed in vitro that a few of the CMV-associated chains were specific for CMV antigens.

Primers included in the PCR were 60 Vbeta and 13 Jbeta primers. TCRdb's copy holds only in-frame clones and misses some; the assay was immunoSEQ multiplex PCR. Here the sample spans around 160,000 clones, around 79% being singletons. Worth noting for this clone: Antigen unknown.

Germline loops: CDR1 SGHRS, CDR2 YFSETQ. Losses at the gene ends were 0 bases for V and 9 bases for J; bases not matched to a gene: 9. The CDR3 is 16 amino acids. This clonotype was sampled from a woman between 40 and 50 years old in good health and CMV-seropositive. The V call is TRBV5-1, the J call TRBJ1-6; 7 positions match TRBD1. Sequences were obtained from PBMCs. CDR3 DNA sequence: TGCGCCAGCAGCTTGGAGGGTACAGGGGAAGGTTCACCCCTCCACTTT. Translating gives CASSLEGTGEGSPLHF. Together with reference TRBV5-1 and TRBJ1-6, the CDR3 gives the full variable domain: KAGVTQTPRYLIKTRGQQVTLSCSPISGHRSVSWYQQTPGQGLQFLFEYFSETQRNKGNFPGRFSGRQFSNSRSEMNVSTLELGDSALYLCASSLEGTGEGSPLHFGNGTRLTVT.